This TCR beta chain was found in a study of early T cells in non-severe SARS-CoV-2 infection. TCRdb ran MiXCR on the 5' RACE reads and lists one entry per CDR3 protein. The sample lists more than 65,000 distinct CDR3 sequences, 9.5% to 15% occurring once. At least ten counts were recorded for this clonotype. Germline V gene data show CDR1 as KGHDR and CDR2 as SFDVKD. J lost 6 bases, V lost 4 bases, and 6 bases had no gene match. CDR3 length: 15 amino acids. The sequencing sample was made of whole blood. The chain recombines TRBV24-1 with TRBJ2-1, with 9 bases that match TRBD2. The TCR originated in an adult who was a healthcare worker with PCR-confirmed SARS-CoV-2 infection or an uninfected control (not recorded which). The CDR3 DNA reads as TGTGCCACCAGTGACATTAGCGGGAGTGGCAATGAGCAGTTCTTC. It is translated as CATSDISGSGNEQFF.